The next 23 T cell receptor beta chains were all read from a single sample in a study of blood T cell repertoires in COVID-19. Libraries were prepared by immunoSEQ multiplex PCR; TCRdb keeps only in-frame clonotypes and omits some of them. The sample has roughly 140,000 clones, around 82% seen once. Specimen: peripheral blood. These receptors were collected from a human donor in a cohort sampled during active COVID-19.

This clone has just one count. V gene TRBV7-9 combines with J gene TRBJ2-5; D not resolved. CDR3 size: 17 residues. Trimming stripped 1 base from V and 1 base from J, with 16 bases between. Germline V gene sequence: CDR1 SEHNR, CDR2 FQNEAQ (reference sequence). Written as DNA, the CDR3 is TGTGCCAGCAGCTTAGAACTGAAGGTTCAGGTCCAAGAGACCCAGTACTTC. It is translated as CASSLELKVQVQETQYF. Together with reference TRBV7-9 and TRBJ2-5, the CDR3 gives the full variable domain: DTGVSQNPRHKITKRGQNVTFRCDPISEHNRLYWYRQTLGQGPEFLTYFQNEAQLEKSRLLSDRFSAERPKGSFSTLEIQRTEQGDSAMYLCASSLELKVQVQETQYFGPGTRLLVL.

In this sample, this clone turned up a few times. In DNA form, the CDR3 reads TGCGCCAGCAGCCGAAGGACAGGGCGGGTACTGGGAGCTAATGAAAAACTGTTTTTT. This codes for CASSRRTGRVLGANEKLFF. The rearrangement joins TRBV4-1 to TRBJ1-4; 8 bases are a match to TRBD1. Germline V gives CDR1 MGHRA, CDR2 YSYEKL. The CDR3 has 19 residues. The junction had 16 bases not matched to a gene; V was cut back by 4 bases and J by 3 bases.

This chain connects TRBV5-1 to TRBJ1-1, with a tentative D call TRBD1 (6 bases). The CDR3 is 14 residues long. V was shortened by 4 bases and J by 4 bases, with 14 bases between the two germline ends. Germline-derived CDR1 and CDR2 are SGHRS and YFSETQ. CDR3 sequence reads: CASSVQGRGTEAFF. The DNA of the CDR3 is TGCGCCAGCAGCGTTCAGGGGAGAGGCACTGAAGCTTTCTTT. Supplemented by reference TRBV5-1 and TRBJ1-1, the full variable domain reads KAGVTQTPRYLIKTRGQQVTLSCSPISGHRSVSWYQQTPGQGLQFLFEYFSETQRNKGNFPGRFSGRQFSNSRSEMNVSTLELGDSALYLCASSVQGRGTEAFFGQGTRLTVV.

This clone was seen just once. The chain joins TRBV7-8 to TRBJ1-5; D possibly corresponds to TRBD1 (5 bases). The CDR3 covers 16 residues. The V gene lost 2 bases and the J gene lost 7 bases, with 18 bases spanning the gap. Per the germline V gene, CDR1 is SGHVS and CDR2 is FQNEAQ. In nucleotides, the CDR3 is TGTGCCAGCAGCTTATCGGGGGGGGACGGTGGGCAGCCCCAGCATTTT. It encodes CASSLSGGDGGQPQHF.

CDR3 loop: CASRHDRANTEAFF. In nucleotides, the CDR3 is TGTGCCAGCAGACACGACAGGGCCAACACTGAAGCTTTCTTT. The J gene is TRBJ1-1, the V gene TRBV2; 7 positions agree with TRBD1. Germline V gene lookup returns CDR1 SNHLY and CDR2 FYNNEI. The CDR3 loop spans 14 amino acids. The V gene end was trimmed by 6 bases and the J gene end by 2 bases; junction bases not matched to a gene: 6.

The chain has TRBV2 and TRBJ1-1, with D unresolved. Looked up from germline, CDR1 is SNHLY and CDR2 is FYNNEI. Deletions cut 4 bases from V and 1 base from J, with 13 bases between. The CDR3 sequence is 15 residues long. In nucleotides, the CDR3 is TGTGCCAGCAGTGGCCGAGGACTGAGGAACACTGAAGCTTTCTTT. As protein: CASSGRGLRNTEAFF.

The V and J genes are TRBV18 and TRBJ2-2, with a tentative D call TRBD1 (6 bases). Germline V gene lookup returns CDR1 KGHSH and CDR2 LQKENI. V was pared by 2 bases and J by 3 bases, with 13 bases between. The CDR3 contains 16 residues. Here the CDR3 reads CASSPIRGRDTGELFF. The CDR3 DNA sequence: TGTGCCAGCTCACCAATCAGGGGACGCGACACCGGGGAGCTGTTTTTT.

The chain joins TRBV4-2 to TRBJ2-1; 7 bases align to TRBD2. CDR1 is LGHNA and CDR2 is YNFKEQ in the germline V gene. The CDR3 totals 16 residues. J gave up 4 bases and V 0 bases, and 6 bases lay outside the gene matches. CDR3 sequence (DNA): TGTGCCAGCAGCCAAGATCCCGCTAGCGGATACAATGAGCAGTTCTTC. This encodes CASSQDPASGYNEQFF.

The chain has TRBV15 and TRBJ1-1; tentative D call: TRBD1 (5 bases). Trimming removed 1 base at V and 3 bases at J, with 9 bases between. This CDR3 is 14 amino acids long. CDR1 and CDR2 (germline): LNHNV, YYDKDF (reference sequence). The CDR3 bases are TGTGCCACCAGCAGAGCGCAGGGATACACTGAAGCTTTCTTT. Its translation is CATSRAQGYTEAFF.

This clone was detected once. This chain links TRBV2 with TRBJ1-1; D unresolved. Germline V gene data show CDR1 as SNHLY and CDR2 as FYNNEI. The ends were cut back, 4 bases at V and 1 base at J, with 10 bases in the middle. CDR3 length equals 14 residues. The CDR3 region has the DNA TGTGCCAGCAGTGCTAGCATACCGAACACTGAAGCTTTCTTT. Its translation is CASSASIPNTEAFF.

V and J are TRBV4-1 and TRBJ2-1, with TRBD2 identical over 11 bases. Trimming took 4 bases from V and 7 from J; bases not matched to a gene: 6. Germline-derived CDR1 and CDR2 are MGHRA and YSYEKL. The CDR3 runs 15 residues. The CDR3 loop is CASSRSLAGGNEQFF. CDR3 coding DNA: TGCGCCAGCAGCCGGAGCCTAGCGGGGGGAAATGAGCAGTTCTTC.

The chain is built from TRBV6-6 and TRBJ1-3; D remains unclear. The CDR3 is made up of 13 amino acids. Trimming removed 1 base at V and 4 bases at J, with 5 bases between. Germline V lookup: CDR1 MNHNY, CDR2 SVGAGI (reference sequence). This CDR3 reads CASSYLRGNTIYF. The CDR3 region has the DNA TGTGCCAGCAGTTACTTGAGGGGAAACACCATATATTTT.

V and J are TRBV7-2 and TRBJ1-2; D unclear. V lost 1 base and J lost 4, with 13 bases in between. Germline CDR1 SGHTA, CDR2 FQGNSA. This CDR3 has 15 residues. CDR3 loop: CASSLVGRGSYGYTF. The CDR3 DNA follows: TGTGCCAGCAGCTTAGTTGGCAGAGGCTCCTATGGCTACACCTTC.

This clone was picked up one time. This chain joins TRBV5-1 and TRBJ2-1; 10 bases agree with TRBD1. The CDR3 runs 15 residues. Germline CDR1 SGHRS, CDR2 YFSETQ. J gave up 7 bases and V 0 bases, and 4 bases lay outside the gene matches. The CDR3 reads CASSLGQGAFNEQFF. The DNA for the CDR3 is TGCGCCAGCAGCTTGGGACAGGGGGCCTTTAATGAGCAGTTCTTC.

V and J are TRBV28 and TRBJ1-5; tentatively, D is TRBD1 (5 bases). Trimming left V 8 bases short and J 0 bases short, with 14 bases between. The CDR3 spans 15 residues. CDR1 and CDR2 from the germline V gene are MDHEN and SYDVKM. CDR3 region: CASGFRAVSNQPQHF. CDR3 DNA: TGTGCCAGCGGGTTCAGGGCGGTTAGCAATCAGCCCCAGCATTTT.

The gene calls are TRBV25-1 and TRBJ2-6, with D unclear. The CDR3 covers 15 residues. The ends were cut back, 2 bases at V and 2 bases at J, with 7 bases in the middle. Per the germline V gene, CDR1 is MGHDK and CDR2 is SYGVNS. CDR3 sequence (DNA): TGTGCCAGCAGTGAACCGGTAACTGGGGCCAACGTCCTGACTTTC. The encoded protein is CASSEPVTGANVLTF.

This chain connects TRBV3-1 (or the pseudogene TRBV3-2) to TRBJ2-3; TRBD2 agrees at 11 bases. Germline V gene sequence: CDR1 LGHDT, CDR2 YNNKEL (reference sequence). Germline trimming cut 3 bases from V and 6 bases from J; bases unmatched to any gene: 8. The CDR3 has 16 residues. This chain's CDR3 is CASSQASGGLGDTQYF. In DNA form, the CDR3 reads TGTGCCAGCAGCCAGGCTAGCGGGGGGTTAGGGGATACGCAGTATTTT.

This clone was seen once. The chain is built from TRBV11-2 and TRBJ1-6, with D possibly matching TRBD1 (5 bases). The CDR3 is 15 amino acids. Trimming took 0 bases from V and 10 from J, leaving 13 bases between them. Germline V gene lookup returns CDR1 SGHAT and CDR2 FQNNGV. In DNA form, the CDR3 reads TGTGCCAGCAGCTTAGATTGGCAGGGCTACTCACCCCTCCACTTT. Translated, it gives CASSLDWQGYSPLHF. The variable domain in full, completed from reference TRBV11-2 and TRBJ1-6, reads EAGVAQSPRYKIIEKRQSVAFWCNPISGHATLYWYQQILGQGPKLLIQFQNNGVVDDSQLPKDRFSAERLKGVDSTLKIQPAKLEDSAVYLCASSLDWQGYSPLHFGNGTRLTVT.

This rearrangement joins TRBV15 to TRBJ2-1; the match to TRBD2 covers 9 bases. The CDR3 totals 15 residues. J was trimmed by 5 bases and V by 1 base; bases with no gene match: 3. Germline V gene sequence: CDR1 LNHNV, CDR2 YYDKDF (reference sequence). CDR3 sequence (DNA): TGTGCCACCAGCAGAGTGAGCGGGGGGCACAATGAGCAGTTCTTC. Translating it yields CATSRVSGGHNEQFF.

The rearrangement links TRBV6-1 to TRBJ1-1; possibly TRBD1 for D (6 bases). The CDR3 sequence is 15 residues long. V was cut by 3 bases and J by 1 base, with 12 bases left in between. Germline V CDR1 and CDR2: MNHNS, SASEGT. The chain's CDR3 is CASSDLLTGNTEAFF. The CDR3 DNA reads TGTGCCAGCAGTGATCTTTTGACAGGGAACACTGAAGCTTTCTTT.

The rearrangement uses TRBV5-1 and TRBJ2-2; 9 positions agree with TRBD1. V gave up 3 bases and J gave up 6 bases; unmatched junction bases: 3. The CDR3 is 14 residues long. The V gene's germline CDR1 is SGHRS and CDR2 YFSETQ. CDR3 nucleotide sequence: TGCGCCAGCAGCTGGGGACAGGGCCCCGGGGAGCTGTTTTTT. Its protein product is CASSWGQGPGELFF.

The DNA for the CDR3 is TGTGCCACCAGAGGAACAGGGGTCGGGCAGCCCCAGCATTTT. The encoded protein is CATRGTGVGQPQHF. V gene TRBV24-1 combines with J gene TRBJ1-5; 7 bases are shared with TRBD1. Looked up from germline, CDR1 is KGHDR and CDR2 is SFDVKD. The CDR3 length is 14 residues. Losses at the gene ends were 7 bases for V and 7 bases for J; bases not matched to a gene: 9.

CDR3 nucleotide sequence: TGTGCCAGCAGTTGGGAGGAAGCGAGTACGCAGTATTTT. Protein sequence: CASSWEEASTQYF. This chain links TRBV12-3 or TRBV12-4 with TRBJ2-3; tentatively, D is TRBD2 (6 bases). There are 13 residues in the CDR3. Trimming cost V 4 bases and J 8 bases, with 13 bases left between them.